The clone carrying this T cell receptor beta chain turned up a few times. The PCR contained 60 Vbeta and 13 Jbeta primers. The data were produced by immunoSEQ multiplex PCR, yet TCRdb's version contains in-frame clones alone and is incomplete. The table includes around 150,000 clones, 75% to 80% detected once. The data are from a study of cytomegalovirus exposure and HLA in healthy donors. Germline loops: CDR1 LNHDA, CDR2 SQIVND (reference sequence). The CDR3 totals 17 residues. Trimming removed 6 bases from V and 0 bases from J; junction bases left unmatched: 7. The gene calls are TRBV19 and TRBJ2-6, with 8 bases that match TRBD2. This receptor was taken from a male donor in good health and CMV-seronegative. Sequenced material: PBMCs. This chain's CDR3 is CASRAGGALSGANVLTF. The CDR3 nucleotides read TGTGCCAGTAGAGCCGGGGGGGCTCTCTCTGGGGCCAACGTCCTGACTTTC.